This T cell receptor (beta chain) was found in a study of CD4 and CD8 cells across lung adenocarcinoma regions. TCRdb recomputed calls from the PCR reads with MiXCR, one row per CDR3 protein. The sample holds 24,000 or so distinct CDR3 sequences; over 40% are singletons and the top ten take 20% to 25%. Samples came from patients with localized non-small cell lung adenocarcinoma. This receptor was taken from a male donor with lung adenocarcinoma. The CD4 and CD8 labels of this study may be unreliable. Input material: CD4+ T cells from the center of a lung tumor.

The CDR3 here is CAISEAGGGGCDTETQYF. Here the CDR3 DNA reads TGTGCCATCAGTGAGGCGGGGGGCGGGGGCTGTGACACAGAGACGCAGTACTTC. This chain uses TRBV10-3 with TRBJ2-1; the match to TRBD2 covers 8 bases. The better agreement between TRBJ2-7 and the DNA end casts doubt on the J call. Germline values: CDR1 ENHRY, CDR2 SYGVKD. CDR3 size: 18 residues.